These 24 T cell receptor beta chains were all obtained from the same sample, sequenced in a study of T cell responses to AZD1222 COVID-19 vaccine. Data came from immunoSEQ multiplex PCR; TCRdb stores just in-frame clones and leaves some out. Of 92,000 or so clones in the sample, around 89% were seen once. The sequencing used peripheral blood, collected on day 0 of AZD1222 vaccination. These receptors came from an adult in good health.

CDR3 sequence (DNA): TGCGCCAGCAGCTTGGTCACGGACAGCGAGCAGTACTTC. Translation: CASSLVTDSEQYF. V and J are TRBV5-1 and TRBJ2-7; a possible D gene is TRBD1 (6 bases). Germline V lookup: CDR1 SGHRS, CDR2 YFSETQ. The CDR3 spans 13 residues. V was cut by 0 bases and J by 6 bases, with 10 bases left in between. The whole variable domain, filled in from reference TRBV5-1 and TRBJ2-7, reads KAGVTQTPRYLIKTRGQQVTLSCSPISGHRSVSWYQQTPGQGLQFLFEYFSETQRNKGNFPGRFSGRQFSNSRSEMNVSTLELGDSALYLCASSLVTDSEQYFGPGTRLTVT.

This clone has only a few counts. V and J are TRBV10-2 and TRBJ2-3; tentative D call: TRBD2 (6 bases). Per the germline V gene, CDR1 is WSHSY and CDR2 is SAAADI. The CDR3 is 14 amino acids. V lost 3 bases and J lost 5, with 12 bases in between. CDR3 sequence: CASSDGRSGDTQYF. CDR3 nucleotide sequence: TGCGCCAGCAGTGATGGGAGGAGCGGAGATACGCAGTATTTT.

The gene calls are TRBV7-2 and TRBJ1-2; D perhaps matches TRBD1 (5 bases). The germline gives CDR1 SGHTA, CDR2 FQGNSA. V was shortened by 5 bases and J by 4 bases, with 14 bases between the two germline ends. The CDR3 length is 14 residues. CDR3 loop: CASSTHQGGYGYTF. CDR3 coding DNA: TGTGCCAGCAGCACGCACCAGGGCGGCTATGGCTACACCTTC.

V and J are TRBV5-4 and TRBJ2-1; D perhaps matches TRBD2 (6 bases). Trimming removed 3 bases from V and 5 bases from J, with 18 bases in between. The CDR3 has 16 amino acids. Germline V gives CDR1 SGHNT, CDR2 YYREEE (reference sequence). The CDR3 reads CASSSGGTRHNNEQFF. The CDR3 DNA reads as TGTGCCAGCAGCTCCGGAGGGACTCGGCATAACAATGAGCAGTTCTTC.

The chain links TRBV2 to TRBJ1-1, with TRBD1 identical over 9 bases. The germline gives CDR1 SNHLY, CDR2 FYNNEI. V was pared by 5 bases and J by 7 bases, with 5 bases of the junction left unmatched. This CDR3 contains 13 residues. The CDR3 loop is CASSRDREIEAFF. Here the CDR3 DNA reads TGTGCCAGCAGTAGGGACAGGGAAATTGAAGCTTTCTTT.

This rearrangement joins TRBV6-5 to TRBJ1-2; D is unresolved. V gave up 6 bases and J gave up 8 bases, with 10 bases separating them. CDR3 length: 11 amino acids. CDR1 and CDR2 from the germline V gene are MNHEY and SVGAGI. DNA of the CDR3: TGTGCCAGCAGGGGCTTCTACGGCTACACCTTC. It codes for CASRGFYGYTF.

The chain links TRBV6-6 to TRBJ2-7; no clear D. The V gene's germline CDR1 is MNHNY and CDR2 SVGAGI (reference sequence). Trimming took off 7 bases at V and 3 bases at J, with 7 bases between the two ends. The CDR3 is 11 amino acids. CDR3 in DNA: TGTGCCAGCACCTCGGGCTACGAGCAGTACTTC. This translates into CASTSGYEQYF.

The V call is TRBV6-5, the J call TRBJ1-5; TRBD1 might be the D (5 bases). V lost 2 bases, J lost 10 bases, and 9 bases lay in between. Germline loops: CDR1 MNHEY, CDR2 SVGAGI. The CDR3 contains 12 residues. The CDR3 protein is CASSYGGGPQHF. The CDR3 DNA follows: TGTGCCAGCAGTTACGGGGGGGGACCCCAGCATTTT.

The V call is TRBV9, the J call TRBJ1-2; 9 bases map to TRBD1. This CDR3 contains 13 residues. V gave up 3 bases and J gave up 8 bases; unmatched junction bases: 5. Germline V lookup: CDR1 SGDLS, CDR2 YYNGEE. The CDR3 nucleotides are TGTGCCAGCAGCGGATGGACAGGGGTAGGCTACACCTTC. It codes for CASSGWTGVGYTF.

This sequence joins TRBV2 and TRBJ2-7; maybe TRBD2 (5 bases). The CDR3 covers 12 residues. Germline V gene lookup returns CDR1 SNHLY and CDR2 FYNNEI. The ends were cut back, 8 bases at V and 2 bases at J, with 10 bases in the middle. The CDR3, as DNA: TGTGCCAGCGGAGGACTTCCCTACGAGCAGTACTTC. Translation gives CASGGLPYEQYF.

The rearrangement links TRBV29-1 to TRBJ2-4; perhaps TRBD1 as D (5 bases). This CDR3 region has 12 residues. Germline loops: CDR1 SQVTM, CDR2 ANQGSEA. V lost 3 bases to trimming and J lost 13 bases, with 16 bases between them. The CDR3 loop reads CSVDIGDSSQYF. For the CDR3, the DNA is TGCAGCGTTGATATAGGTGACAGTTCACAGTACTTC.

This CDR3 reads CATHTGGTGELFF. The CDR3 DNA follows: TGTGCCACTCATACCGGGGGCACCGGGGAGCTGTTTTTT. The chain is built from TRBV7-9 and TRBJ2-2; D perhaps matches TRBD2 (6 bases). The CDR3 runs 13 residues. The germline V gene has CDR1 SEHNR and CDR2 FQNEAQ (reference sequence). V dropped 10 bases and J dropped 4 bases, with 13 bases sitting between them. The full variable domain, rest sourced from reference TRBV7-9 and TRBJ2-2, is DTGVSQNPRHKITKRGQNVTFRCDPISEHNRLYWYRQTLGQGPEFLTYFQNEAQLEKSRLLSDRFSAERPKGSFSTLEIQRTEQGDSAMYLCATHTGGTGELFFGEGSRLTVL.

V is TRBV12-3 or TRBV12-4 and J is TRBJ1-5; unclear D gene. The CDR3 runs 13 residues. The V end lost 6 bases, the J end lost 0 bases, and 6 bases lay between the germline ends. The CDR3 DNA follows: TGTGCCAGCAGGGGAAATAGCAATCAGCCCCAGCATTTT. Amino acids: CASRGNSNQPQHF.

The chain employs TRBV4-3 and TRBJ1-6; possible D gene TRBD1, 6 bases. The ends were cut back, 0 bases at V and 7 bases at J, with 16 bases in the middle. CDR1 is LGHNA and CDR2 is YSLEER in the germline V gene. The CDR3 is 17 amino acids. CDR3 bases: TGCGCCAGCAGCCAAGAGCAGGGGAGGGCCACAAATTCACCCCTCCACTTT. As protein: CASSQEQGRATNSPLHF.

V gene TRBV27 combines with J gene TRBJ2-7, with a possible D match to TRBD2 (5 bases). The V and J ends lost 6 bases and 3 bases respectively, with 12 bases between them. This CDR3 comprises 13 residues. Germline loops: CDR1 MNHEY, CDR2 SMNVEV (reference sequence). The CDR3, as DNA: TGTGCCAGCAGGAGGGTTGCTAACTACGAGCAGTACTTC. It yields the protein CASRRVANYEQYF.

J is TRBJ2-5 and V is TRBV6-5, with 10 positions matching TRBD1. Per germline, CDR1 MNHEY and CDR2 SVGAGI. V lost 5 bases to trimming and J lost 2 bases; unmatched junction nucleotides: 2. The CDR3 is made up of 14 amino acids. The CDR3 spells CASSRQGAQETQYF. The CDR3 DNA follows: TGTGCCAGCAGTAGACAGGGGGCGCAAGAGACCCAGTACTTC.

The rearrangement joins TRBV3-1 (or the pseudogene TRBV3-2) to TRBJ2-7; D remains unclear. V dropped 1 base and J dropped 2 bases, with 3 bases sitting between them. Per the germline V gene, CDR1 is LGHDT and CDR2 is YNNKEL (reference sequence). The CDR3 has 12 amino acids. The CDR3 nucleotides are TGTGCCAGCAGCCAAGGGCCCTACGAGCAGTACTTC. Translation: CASSQGPYEQYF.

This chain connects TRBV5-4 to TRBJ1-2; TRBD1 is a possible D gene (5 bases). The V gene lost 1 base and the J gene lost 3 bases, with 10 bases spanning the gap. The germline V gene has CDR1 SGHNT and CDR2 YYREEE (reference sequence). This CDR3 is built from 14 residues. Here the CDR3 DNA reads TGTGCCAGCAGCTTGCGGGGGGGGGACTATGGCTACACCTTC. Its protein is CASSLRGGDYGYTF.

This chain links TRBV9 with TRBJ2-7; TRBD2 agrees at 16 bases. The CDR3 has 17 amino acids. CDR1 SGDLS and CDR2 YYNGEE come from the germline V gene. The V segment lost 4 bases and the J segment 2 bases; nucleotides outside the gene matches: 6. The CDR3, as DNA: TGTGCCAGCAGCCCAACGGGACTAGCGGGGGGGCCCTACGAGCAGTACTTC. It is translated as CASSPTGLAGGPYEQYF. Full variable domain (outside the CDR3, taken from reference TRBV9 and TRBJ2-7): DSGVTQTPKHLITATGQRVTLRCSPRSGDLSVYWYQQSLDQGLQFLIQYYNGEERAKGNILERFSAQQFPDLHSELNLSSLELGDSALYFCASSPTGLAGGPYEQYFGPGTRLTVT.

The chain recombines TRBV10-3 with TRBJ1-1; perhaps TRBD1 as D (6 bases). V lost 6 bases and J lost 2, with 16 bases in between. Looked up from germline, CDR1 is ENHRY and CDR2 is SYGVKD. The CDR3 length is 15 residues. CDR3 sequence (DNA): TGTGCCATCAGAGACCGACAGGAGACTAACACTGAAGCTTTCTTT. Translating gives CAIRDRQETNTEAFF.

V and J are TRBV6-5 and TRBJ2-3; 11 bases fit TRBD2. V was clipped by 4 bases and J by 4 bases; unmatched bases: 7. The germline CDR1 and CDR2 sequences are MNHEY and SVGAGI. This CDR3 has 16 amino acids. CDR3 in amino acids: CASSSLQLAGADTQYF. Here the CDR3 DNA reads TGTGCCAGCAGTTCCCTACAACTAGCGGGGGCAGATACGCAGTATTTT.

The rearrangement uses TRBV15 and TRBJ1-1; D perhaps matches TRBD1 (6 bases). The CDR3 spans 13 residues. Germline V gene sequence: CDR1 LNHNV, CDR2 YYDKDF (reference sequence). V lost 9 bases and J lost 0, with 11 bases in between. The CDR3 loop is CATTQGMNTEAFF. The CDR3 region has the DNA TGTGCCACAACACAGGGCATGAACACTGAAGCTTTCTTT.

The gene calls are TRBV24-1 and TRBJ2-3, with 11 positions matching TRBD2. Germline V gene data show CDR1 as KGHDR and CDR2 as SFDVKD. Trimming cost V 7 bases and J 2 bases; bases outside gene matches: 10. The length of the CDR3 is 17 residues. CDR3 region: CATRGRLAGSYTDTQYF. Here the CDR3 DNA reads TGTGCCACCAGGGGGCGACTAGCGGGGTCCTACACAGATACGCAGTATTTT.

V usage is TRBV9 and J usage is TRBJ2-1, with D possibly being TRBD2 (5 bases). The CDR3 spans 13 residues. The V end lost 0 bases, the J end lost 8 bases, and 9 bases lay between the germline ends. Germline CDR1 and CDR2: SGDLS and YYNGEE. CDR3 sequence reads: CASSVERSYEQFF. The CDR3 coding sequence is TGTGCCAGCAGCGTAGAGCGGTCCTATGAGCAGTTCTTC.